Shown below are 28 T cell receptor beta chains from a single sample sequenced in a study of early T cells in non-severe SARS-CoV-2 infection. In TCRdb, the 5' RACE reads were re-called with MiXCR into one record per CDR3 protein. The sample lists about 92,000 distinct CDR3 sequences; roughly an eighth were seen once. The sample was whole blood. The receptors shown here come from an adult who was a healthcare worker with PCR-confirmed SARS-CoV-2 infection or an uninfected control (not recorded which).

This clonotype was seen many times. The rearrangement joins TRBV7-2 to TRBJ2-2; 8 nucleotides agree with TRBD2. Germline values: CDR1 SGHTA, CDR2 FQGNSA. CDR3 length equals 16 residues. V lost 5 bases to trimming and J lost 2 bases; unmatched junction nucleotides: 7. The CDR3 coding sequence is TGTGCCAGCAGCCCCCGGAGCGGGGGAAACACCGGGGAGCTGTTTTTT. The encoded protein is CASSPRSGGNTGELFF. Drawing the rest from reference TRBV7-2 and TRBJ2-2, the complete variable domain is GAGVSQSPSNKVTEKGKDVELRCDPISGHTALYWYRQSLGQGLEFLIYFQGNSAPDKSGLPSDRFSAERTGGSVSTLTIQRTQQEDSAVYLCASSPRSGGNTGELFFGEGSRLTVL.

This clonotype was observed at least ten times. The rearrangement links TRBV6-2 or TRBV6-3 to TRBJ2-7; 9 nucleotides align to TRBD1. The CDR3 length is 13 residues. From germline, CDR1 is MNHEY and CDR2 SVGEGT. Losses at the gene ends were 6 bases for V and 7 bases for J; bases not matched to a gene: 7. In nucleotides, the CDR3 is TGTGCCAGCAGCAACGACAGGGGGAGGGAGCAGTACTTC. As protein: CASSNDRGREQYF.

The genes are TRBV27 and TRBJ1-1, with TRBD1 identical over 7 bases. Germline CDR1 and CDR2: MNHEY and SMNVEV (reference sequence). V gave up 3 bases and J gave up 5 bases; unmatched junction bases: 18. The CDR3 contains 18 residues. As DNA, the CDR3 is TGTGCCAGCAGTTTCCACACCCTAAGGACAGGCTCCGGGACTGAAGCTTTCTTT. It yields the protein CASSFHTLRTGSGTEAFF.

In DNA, the CDR3 is TGCAGTGCTTCCCCTGGACTCGGTGGAAACACCATATATTTT. Translated: CSASPGLGGNTIYF. The chain has TRBV20-1 and TRBJ1-3; D remains unclear. The germline V gene encodes CDR1 DFQATT and CDR2 SNEGSKA (reference sequence). V dropped 5 bases and J dropped 3 bases, with 14 bases sitting between them. This CDR3 contains 14 residues.

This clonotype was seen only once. The CDR3 reads CASSQDRGRSGNTIYF. CDR3 nucleotides: TGCGCCAGCAGCCAAGATCGCGGGAGATCTGGAAACACCATATATTTT. V gene TRBV4-1 combines with J gene TRBJ1-3; D is ambiguous. This CDR3 region has 16 residues. Between the trimmed V and J ends, which lost 0 bases and 1 base, there was a span of 10 bases. CDR1 and CDR2 from the germline V gene are MGHRA and YSYEKL.

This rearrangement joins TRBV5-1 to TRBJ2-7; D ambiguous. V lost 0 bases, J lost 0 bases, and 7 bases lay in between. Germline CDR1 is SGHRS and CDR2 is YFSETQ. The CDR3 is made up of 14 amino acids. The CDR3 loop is CASSLGDASYEQYF. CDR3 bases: TGCGCCAGCAGCTTGGGAGACGCCTCCTACGAGCAGTACTTC.

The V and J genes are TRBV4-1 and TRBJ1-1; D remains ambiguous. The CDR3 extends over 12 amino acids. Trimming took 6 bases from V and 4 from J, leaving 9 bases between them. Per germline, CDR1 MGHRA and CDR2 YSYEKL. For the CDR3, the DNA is TGCGCCAGCAGAGAGGGAGGCACTGAAGCTTTCTTT. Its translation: CASREGGTEAFF.

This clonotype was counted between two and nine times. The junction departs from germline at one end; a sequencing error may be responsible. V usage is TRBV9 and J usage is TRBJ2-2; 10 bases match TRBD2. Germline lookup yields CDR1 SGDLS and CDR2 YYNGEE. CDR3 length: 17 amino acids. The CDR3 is CASSVGYSGRNPGELFF. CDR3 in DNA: TGTGCCAGCAGCGTAGGATATAGCGGGAGGAACCCCGGGGAGCTGTTTTTT.

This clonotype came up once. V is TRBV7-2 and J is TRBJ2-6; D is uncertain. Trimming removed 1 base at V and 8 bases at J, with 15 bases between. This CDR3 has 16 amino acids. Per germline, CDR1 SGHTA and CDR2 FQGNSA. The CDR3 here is CASSLETSRMTNVLTF. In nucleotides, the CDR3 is TGTGCCAGCAGCTTAGAGACTTCTCGGATGACCAACGTCCTGACTTTC.

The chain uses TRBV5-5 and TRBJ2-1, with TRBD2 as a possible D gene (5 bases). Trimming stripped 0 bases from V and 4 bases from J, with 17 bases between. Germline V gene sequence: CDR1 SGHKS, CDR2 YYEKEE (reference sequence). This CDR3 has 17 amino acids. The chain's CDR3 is CASSLAGVPLPYNEQFF. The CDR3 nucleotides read TGTGCCAGCAGCTTGGCCGGGGTTCCACTCCCTTACAATGAGCAGTTCTTC.

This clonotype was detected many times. DNA of the CDR3: TGTGCCAGCAGCTGGGACTCCCGTGAGCAGTACTTC. Protein: CASSWDSREQYF. The chain recombines TRBV12-3 or TRBV12-4 with TRBJ2-7; D may be TRBD2 (6 bases). This CDR3 spans 12 amino acids. V was pared by 6 bases and J by 7 bases, with 13 bases between.

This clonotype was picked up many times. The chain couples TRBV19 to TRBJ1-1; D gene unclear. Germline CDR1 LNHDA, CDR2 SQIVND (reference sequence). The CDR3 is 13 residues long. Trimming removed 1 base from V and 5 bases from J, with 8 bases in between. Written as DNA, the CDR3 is TGTGCCAGTAGTATAGGGATGGGGACTGAAGCTTTCTTT. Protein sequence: CASSIGMGTEAFF.

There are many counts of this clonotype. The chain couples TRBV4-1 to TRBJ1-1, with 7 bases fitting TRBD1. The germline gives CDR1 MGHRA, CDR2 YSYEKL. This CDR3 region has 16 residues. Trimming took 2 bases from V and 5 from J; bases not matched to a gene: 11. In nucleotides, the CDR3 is TGCGCCAGCAGCCAACCCGTGGACAGGATTAAGACTGAAGCTTTCTTT. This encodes CASSQPVDRIKTEAFF.

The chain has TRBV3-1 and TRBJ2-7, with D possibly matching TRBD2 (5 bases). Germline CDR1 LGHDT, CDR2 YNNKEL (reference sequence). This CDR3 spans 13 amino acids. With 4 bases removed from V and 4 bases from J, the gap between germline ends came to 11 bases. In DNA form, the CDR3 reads TGTGCCAGCAGCCCGATCGGGGAATACGAGCAGTACTTC. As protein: CASSPIGEYEQYF.

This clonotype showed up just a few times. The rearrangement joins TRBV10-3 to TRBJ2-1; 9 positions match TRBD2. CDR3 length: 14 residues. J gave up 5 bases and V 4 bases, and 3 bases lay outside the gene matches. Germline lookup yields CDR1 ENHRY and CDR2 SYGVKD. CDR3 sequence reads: CAISGAGGHNEQFF. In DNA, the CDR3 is TGTGCCATCAGTGGAGCGGGAGGCCACAATGAGCAGTTCTTC.

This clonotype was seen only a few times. The CDR3 is CASSQPGQGVYEQYF. The CDR3 coding sequence is TGTGCCAGCAGCCAGCCCGGACAGGGGGTCTACGAGCAGTACTTC. The chain couples TRBV3-1 to TRBJ2-7, with 10 bases identical to TRBD1. Germline trimming cut 3 bases from V and 3 bases from J; bases unmatched to any gene: 5. This CDR3 is 15 amino acids long. From germline, CDR1 is LGHDT and CDR2 YNNKEL (reference sequence).

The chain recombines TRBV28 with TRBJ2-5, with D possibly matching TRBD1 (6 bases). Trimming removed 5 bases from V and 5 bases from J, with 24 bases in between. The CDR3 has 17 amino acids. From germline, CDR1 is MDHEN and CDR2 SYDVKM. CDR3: CASSPMSLQGPEETQYF. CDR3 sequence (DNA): TGTGCCAGCAGTCCCATGTCCCTACAGGGACCGGAGGAGACCCAGTACTTC.

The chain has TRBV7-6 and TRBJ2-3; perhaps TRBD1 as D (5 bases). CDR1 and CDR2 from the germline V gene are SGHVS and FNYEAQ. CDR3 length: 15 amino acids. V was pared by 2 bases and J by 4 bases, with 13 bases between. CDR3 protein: CASSLSLGVADTQYF. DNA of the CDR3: TGTGCCAGCAGCTTATCGTTAGGGGTCGCAGATACGCAGTATTTT.

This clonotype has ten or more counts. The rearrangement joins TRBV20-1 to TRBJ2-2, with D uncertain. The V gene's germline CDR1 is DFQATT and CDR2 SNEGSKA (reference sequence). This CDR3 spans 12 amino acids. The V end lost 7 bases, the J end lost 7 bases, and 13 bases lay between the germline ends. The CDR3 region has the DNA TGCAGTGTGGCTCGTGGTGGCGGGGAGCTGTTTTTT. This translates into CSVARGGGELFF.

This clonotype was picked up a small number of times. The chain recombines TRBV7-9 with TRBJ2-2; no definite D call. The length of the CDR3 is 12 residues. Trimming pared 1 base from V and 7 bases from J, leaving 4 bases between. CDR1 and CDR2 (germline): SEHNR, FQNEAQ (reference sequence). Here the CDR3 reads CASSLDNGELFF. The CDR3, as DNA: TGTGCCAGCAGCTTAGATAACGGGGAGCTGTTTTTT.

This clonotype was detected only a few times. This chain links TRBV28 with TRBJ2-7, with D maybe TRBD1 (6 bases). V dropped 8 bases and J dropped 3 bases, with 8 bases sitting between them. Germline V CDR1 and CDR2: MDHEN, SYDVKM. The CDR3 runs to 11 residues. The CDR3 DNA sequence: TGTGCCAGCCGGGACAACTACGAGCAGTACTTC. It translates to CASRDNYEQYF. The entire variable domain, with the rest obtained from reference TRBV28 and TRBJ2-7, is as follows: DVKVTQSSRYLVKRTGEKVFLECVQDMDHENMFWYRQDPGLGLRLIYFSYDVKMKEKGDIPEGYSVSREKKERFSLILESASTNQTSMYLCASRDNYEQYFGPGTRLTVT.

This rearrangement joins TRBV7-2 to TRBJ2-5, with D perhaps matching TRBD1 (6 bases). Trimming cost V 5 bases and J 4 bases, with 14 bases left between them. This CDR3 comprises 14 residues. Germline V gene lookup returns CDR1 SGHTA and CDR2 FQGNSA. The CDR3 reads CASSPDRPPETQYF. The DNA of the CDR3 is TGTGCCAGCAGCCCAGACAGGCCCCCAGAGACCCAGTACTTC.

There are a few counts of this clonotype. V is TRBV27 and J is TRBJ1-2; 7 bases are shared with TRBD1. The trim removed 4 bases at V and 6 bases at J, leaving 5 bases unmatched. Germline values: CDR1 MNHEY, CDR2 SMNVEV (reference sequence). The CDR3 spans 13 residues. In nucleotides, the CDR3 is TGTGCCAGCAGTTACAGGGGCGCAGATGGCTACACCTTC. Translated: CASSYRGADGYTF.

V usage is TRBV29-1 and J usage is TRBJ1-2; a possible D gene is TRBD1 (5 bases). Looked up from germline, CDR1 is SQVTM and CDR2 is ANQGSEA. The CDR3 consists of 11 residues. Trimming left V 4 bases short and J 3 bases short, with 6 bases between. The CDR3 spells CSVVGDYGYTF. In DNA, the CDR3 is TGCAGCGTTGTGGGGGACTATGGCTACACCTTC.

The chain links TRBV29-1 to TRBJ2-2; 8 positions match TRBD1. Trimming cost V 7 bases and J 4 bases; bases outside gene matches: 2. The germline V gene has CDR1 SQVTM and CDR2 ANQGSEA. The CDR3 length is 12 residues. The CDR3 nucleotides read TGCAGCGGTGACAGGGGCACCGGGGAGCTGTTTTTT. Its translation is CSGDRGTGELFF.

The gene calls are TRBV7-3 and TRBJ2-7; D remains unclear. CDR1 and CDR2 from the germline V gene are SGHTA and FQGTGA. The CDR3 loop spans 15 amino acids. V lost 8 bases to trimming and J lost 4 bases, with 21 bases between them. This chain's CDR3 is CASYQSARLSYEQYF. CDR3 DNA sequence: TGTGCCAGCTACCAGTCGGCGCGGCTCTCATACGAGCAGTACTTC.

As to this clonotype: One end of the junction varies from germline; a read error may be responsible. The DNA of the CDR3 is TGCGCCAGCAGCCCGCAGGGGGATGCCACAGATACGCGGTATTTT. Amino acids: CASSPQGDATDTRYF. The chain combines TRBV5-1 with TRBJ2-3; 7 bases align to TRBD1. The CDR3 is 15 residues long. Germline-derived CDR1 and CDR2 are SGHRS and YFSETQ.

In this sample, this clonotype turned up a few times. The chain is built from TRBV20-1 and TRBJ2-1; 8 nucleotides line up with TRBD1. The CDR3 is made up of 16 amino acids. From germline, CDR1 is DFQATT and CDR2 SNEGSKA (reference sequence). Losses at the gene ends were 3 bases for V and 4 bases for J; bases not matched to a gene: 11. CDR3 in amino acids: CSASDALDRGYNEQFF. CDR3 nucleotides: TGCAGTGCTAGCGATGCCCTAGACAGGGGTTACAATGAGCAGTTCTTC.